This T cell receptor (beta chain) stems from a study of OX40 agonist ivuxolimab in advanced cancers. As for the study more broadly: Ivuxolimab, which targeted the costimulatory receptor OX40 (CD134), was an agonistic, fully human IgG2 monoclonal antibody. Intravenous ivuxolimab was administered to patients every 2 weeks at six dose levels: 0.01, 0.1, 0.3, 1.5, 3 and 10 mg/kg. Partial responses occurred in three dose-escalation patients, of whom one had hepatocellular carcinoma and two had cutaneous melanoma. The monotherapy dose-escalation portion (N of about 49 patients) of the phase I ivuxolimab trial is reported in the paper. Patients were allowed to have had prior anti-PD-1, anti-PD-L1 or anti-CTLA-4 therapy, and approximately 37% of the dose-escalation patients had been treated with checkpoint inhibitors. The purpose of peripheral TCRbeta sequencing was to test whether ivuxolimab changed TCR sequence diversity and led to clonal T-cell expansion. In the dose-escalation cohort, approximately 80% of patients were male, and the mean age was approximately 60 years with a range of roughly 20 to 85. Among the roughly 54 dose-escalation patients, around 19 had hepatocellular carcinoma, some 15 melanoma, 9 renal cell carcinoma and 9 head and neck cancer.

Patients with autoimmune disease history or receiving systemic immunosuppression were excluded from the trial. Peripheral blood for TCR sequencing was collected from all dose cohorts at baseline, on cycle 4 day 1, and on cycle 7 day 1. The samples were taken from a phase I, first-in-human, multicenter, open-label dose-escalation trial of ivuxolimab. The trial enrolled adults with locally advanced or metastatic head and neck squamous cell, hepatocellular, melanoma or renal cell carcinoma. Before TCR sequencing, CD4+ T cells and CD8+ T cells were sorted from peripheral blood as separate populations. With respect to this clone: Its cognate antigen has yet to be identified. Base-call qualities are not available, and no considerably larger clone is one nucleotide away.

Broad study findings and their caveats: Which antigens the clonally expanded peripheral T cells were specific for was not determined. At doses of 0.1 to 3.0 mg/kg, clonal expansion of both CD4+ and CD8+ T cells in blood was seen between baseline and week 6. After ivuxolimab, more expanded clones were found on average in CD8+ T cells than in CD4+ T cells. In the 0.1-3.0 mg/kg groups, partial responders were among the patients with the lowest normalized peripheral clonal expansion, particularly in CD8+ T cells. Low levels of normalized T-cell clonal expansion were also seen in some patients who did not respond.

For sequencing of the TCRbeta CDR3 region, genomic DNA was extracted from the sorted cells. The immunoSEQ Assay was used to sequence the TCRbeta CDR3 regions. Drawn from immuneACCESS, this table holds only the in-frame rearrangements with V and J called that TCRdb kept. Clones are partly lost; checked studies trace under half to an unresolved V gene and leave the rest unexplained. The sample table contains 70,000 to 80,000 clones; only one count was recorded for 70% to 90% of them. Under 1% of the sample rests with the top ten. Between the V and J ends, shortened by 5 bases and 6 bases respectively, the junction contains 28 bases. Including the terminal cysteine and phenylalanine, the CDR3 comprises 18 residues. CDR3 DNA only is kept here, 54 bases in frame from base 1. As encoded in the germline V gene, CDR1 is SGHNT while CDR2 is YENEEA.

The TCR was taken from an adult with an advanced solid tumor such as melanoma, head and neck, liver or kidney cancer. The sequenced sample was CD4+ or CD8+ T cells sorted from blood, obtained in a trial of the OX40 agonist ivuxolimab. Rearrangement joined TRBV11-3 to TRBJ1-2; TRBD1 is a possible D gene, resting on 6 matching bases. The nucleotides read TGTGCCAGCAGCCCACCCCCCAGGGGCCGGTTTGCCTTGCATGGCTACACCTTC. It codes for CASSPPPRGRFALHGYTF.